Following are 26 T cell receptor beta chains from one sample sequenced in a study of blood T cell repertoires in COVID-19. Assay used: immunoSEQ multiplex PCR; TCRdb lists only in-frame clones, some missing. This table holds about 250,000 clones, 88% found once. The sample consisted of peripheral blood. The receptors stem from a woman in her twenties or thirties with COVID-19, enrolled during active disease.

The V gene is TRBV28, the J gene TRBJ1-1; no clear D. CDR1 and CDR2 (germline): MDHEN, SYDVKM. The ends were cut back, 5 bases at V and 0 bases at J, with 4 bases in the middle. The CDR3 sequence is 12 residues long. The CDR3 loop reads CASSPVNTEAFF. The CDR3 DNA reads TGTGCCAGCAGTCCCGTGAACACTGAAGCTTTCTTT.

This clone was counted a single time. The chain has TRBV5-1 and TRBJ2-5; the match to TRBD1 covers 8 bases. Germline loops: CDR1 SGHRS, CDR2 YFSETQ. The CDR3 totals 14 residues. The V and J ends lost 4 bases and 2 bases, in that order; junction bases with no gene match: 4. CDR3 residues: CASSPGQGQETQYF. CDR3 DNA sequence: TGCGCCAGCAGCCCTGGACAGGGACAAGAGACCCAGTACTTC.

This clone was found once. The chain has TRBV10-3 and TRBJ2-1; D is ambiguous. V lost 1 base and J 5 bases, leaving 6 bases between the germline ends. The CDR3 is 13 amino acids. CDR1 and CDR2 from the germline V gene are ENHRY and SYGVKD. CDR3 coding DNA: TGTGCCATCAGTGAGTGGCAAGACAATGAGCAGTTCTTC. Translated: CAISEWQDNEQFF.

The chain joins TRBV6-5 to TRBJ2-7; 9 bases fit TRBD2. V shed 0 bases, J shed 2 bases, and the junction held 2 bases outside the gene matches. Looked up from germline, CDR1 is MNHEY and CDR2 is SVGAGI. The length of the CDR3 is 15 residues. The CDR3 loop is CASSYSASGAYEQYV. As DNA, the CDR3 is TGTGCCAGCAGTTACTCGGCTAGCGGGGCCTACGAGCAGTACGTC.

The V and J genes are TRBV25-1 and TRBJ2-2, with a possible D match to TRBD1 (6 bases). Looked up from germline, CDR1 is MGHDK and CDR2 is SYGVNS. V was trimmed by 5 bases and J by 2 bases, leaving 15 bases between them. This CDR3 is built from 16 residues. The CDR3, as DNA: TGTGCCAGCAGTCCCTGGGGGCAGCCCAACACCGGGGAGCTGTTTTTT. The encoded protein is CASSPWGQPNTGELFF.

The gene calls are TRBV5-6 and TRBJ2-7; the match to TRBD1 covers 10 bases. The germline V gene encodes CDR1 SGHDT and CDR2 YYEEEE. The CDR3 totals 14 residues. Trimming removed 3 bases from V and 5 bases from J; junction bases left unmatched: 5. CDR3 sequence reads: CASSSRDRGNEQYF. As DNA, the CDR3 is TGTGCCAGCAGCTCCCGGGACAGGGGCAACGAGCAGTACTTC. The full variable domain, completed using reference TRBV5-6 and TRBJ2-7, is DAGVTQSPTHLIKTRGQQVTLRCSPKSGHDTVSWYQQALGQGPQFIFQYYEEEERQRGNFPDRFSGHQFPNYSSELNVNALLLGDSALYLCASSSRDRGNEQYFGPGTRLTVT.

V is TRBV7-2 and J is TRBJ1-5; D unclear. The CDR3 has 15 residues. Germline V gene sequence: CDR1 SGHTA, CDR2 FQGNSA. V was shortened by 5 bases and J by 2 bases, with 13 bases between the two germline ends. CDR3 DNA: TGTGCCAGCAGCCCACTAGGGCAGGGCAATCAGCCCCAGCATTTT. Protein: CASSPLGQGNQPQHF. The full variable domain, its missing parts supplied by reference TRBV7-2 and TRBJ1-5, is GAGVSQSPSNKVTEKGKDVELRCDPISGHTALYWYRQSLGQGLEFLIYFQGNSAPDKSGLPSDRFSAERTGGSVSTLTIQRTQQEDSAVYLCASSPLGQGNQPQHFGDGTRLSIL.

The chain joins TRBV19 to TRBJ2-7; 12 nucleotides agree with TRBD2. Per germline, CDR1 LNHDA and CDR2 SQIVND (reference sequence). The CDR3 has 19 amino acids. V shed 8 bases and J 4 bases; nucleotides not matched to a gene: 21. CDR3 amino acids: CASFSHRGLAGPRSYEQYV. CDR3 bases: TGTGCCAGTTTCTCACATCGCGGACTAGCGGGACCGAGATCGTACGAGCAGTACGTC.

This chain uses TRBV7-2 with TRBJ1-5; D ambiguous. The germline V gene encodes CDR1 SGHTA and CDR2 FQGNSA. The germline V and J ends were trimmed by 1 base and 0 bases, with 7 bases remaining between them. The CDR3 runs to 15 residues. The CDR3 sequence is CASSLGQISNQPQHF. As DNA, the CDR3 is TGTGCCAGCAGCTTAGGGCAGATTAGCAATCAGCCCCAGCATTTT. The full variable domain, in which reference TRBV7-2 and TRBJ1-5 provide the parts outside the CDR3, is GAGVSQSPSNKVTEKGKDVELRCDPISGHTALYWYRQSLGQGLEFLIYFQGNSAPDKSGLPSDRFSAERTGGSVSTLTIQRTQQEDSAVYLCASSLGQISNQPQHFGDGTRLSIL.

This sequence joins TRBV28 and TRBJ2-3; TRBD1 matches at 8 bases. CDR3 length: 18 amino acids. Germline CDR1 and CDR2: MDHEN and SYDVKM. V trimming: 3 bases; J trimming: 3 bases; junction bases outside the gene matches: 14. CDR3 sequence reads: CASSLPLSDREGTDTQYF. In DNA form, the CDR3 reads TGTGCCAGCAGTTTGCCTCTATCGGACAGGGAAGGTACAGATACGCAGTATTTT.

The rearrangement joins TRBV24-1 to TRBJ1-1; the D is unclear. V was pared by 3 bases and J by 4 bases, with 5 bases between. From germline, CDR1 is KGHDR and CDR2 SFDVKD. The CDR3 is 12 residues long. The CDR3 loop reads CATSDRGTEAFF. CDR3 sequence (DNA): TGTGCCACCAGTGATCGGGGCACTGAAGCTTTCTTT.

This chain joins TRBV28 and TRBJ2-7; perhaps TRBD1 as D (5 bases). V lost 5 bases and J 3 bases, leaving 14 bases between the germline ends. This CDR3 is built from 14 residues. The germline CDR1 and CDR2 sequences are MDHEN and SYDVKM. CDR3 loop: CASSPPDSYYEQYF. In nucleotides, the CDR3 is TGTGCCAGCAGTCCACCCGACAGCTACTACGAGCAGTACTTC.

This clone was picked up a small number of times. The chain recombines TRBV7-2 with TRBJ1-1; D might be TRBD1 (6 bases). The CDR3 runs to 13 residues. The ends were cut back, 4 bases at V and 6 bases at J, with 12 bases in the middle. Germline V gene lookup returns CDR1 SGHTA and CDR2 FQGNSA. The chain's CDR3 is CASSSGVMAEAFF. The DNA for the CDR3 is TGTGCCAGCAGCTCAGGGGTAATGGCTGAAGCTTTCTTT.

This clone was recorded many times. This chain connects TRBV5-8 to TRBJ1-1; D gene unclear. This CDR3 spans 13 amino acids. V lost 4 bases and J 5 bases, leaving 12 bases between the germline ends. Germline V gene data show CDR1 as SGHTS and CDR2 as YDEGEE. DNA of the CDR3: TGTGCCAGCAGCCCCCCTTTTAATACTGAAGCTTTCTTT. As protein: CASSPPFNTEAFF.

The V and J genes are TRBV2 and TRBJ1-2; no clear D gene. The germline CDR1 and CDR2 sequences are SNHLY and FYNNEI. V was pared by 3 bases and J by 6 bases, with 5 bases between. This CDR3 region has 11 residues. For the CDR3, the DNA is TGTGCCAGCAGTGAGTCTAATGGCTACACCTTC. It encodes CASSESNGYTF.

The CDR3 region has the DNA TGTGCCAGTAGGAGAAGACAGGGAGTCGGCAATCAGCCCCAGCATTTT. Encoded protein: CASRRRQGVGNQPQHF. The chain carries TRBV19 and TRBJ1-5; 7 bases match TRBD1. Germline V gene lookup returns CDR1 LNHDA and CDR2 SQIVND (reference sequence). V gave up 6 bases and J gave up 2 bases; unmatched junction bases: 10. This CDR3 contains 16 residues. Combining the CDR3 with reference TRBV19 and TRBJ1-5 gives the whole variable domain DGGITQSPKYLFRKEGQNVTLSCEQNLNHDAMYWYRQDPGQGLRLIYYSQIVNDFQKGDIAEGYSVSREKKESFPLTVTSAQKNPTAFYLCASRRRQGVGNQPQHFGDGTRLSIL.

The CDR3: CATSDSRQGASNEQFF. The CDR3 DNA reads as TGTGCCACCAGTGATTCGCGGCAGGGGGCAAGCAATGAGCAGTTCTTC. J is TRBJ2-1 and V is TRBV24-1; 8 bases line up with TRBD1. V lost 2 bases, J lost 6 bases, and 8 bases stayed unmatched. This CDR3 is built from 16 residues. Germline CDR1 and CDR2: KGHDR and SFDVKD.

The rearrangement links TRBV4-3 to TRBJ2-3, with TRBD1 matching 7 bases. Trimming at V came to 3 bases and at J to 2 bases, leaving 5 bases not matched to a gene. CDR3 length: 15 amino acids. Per the germline V gene, CDR1 is LGHNA and CDR2 is YSLEER. The CDR3 is CASSQTGQLTDTQYF. CDR3 nucleotides: TGCGCCAGCAGCCAGACGGGACAGCTCACAGATACGCAGTATTTT.

The rearrangement links TRBV3-1 (or the pseudogene TRBV3-2) to TRBJ1-5; TRBD1 aligns across 9 bases. The CDR3 length is 16 residues. Germline loops: CDR1 LGHDT, CDR2 YNNKEL (reference sequence). V was clipped by 4 bases and J by 1 base; unmatched bases: 5. The CDR3 nucleotides read TGTGCCAGCAGCCCCGGGACAGGGTCAAGCAATCAGCCCCAGCATTTT. Amino acid sequence: CASSPGTGSSNQPQHF.

CDR3: CASSMGGATNTGELFF. DNA of the CDR3: TGTGCCAGTAGTATGGGAGGGGCCACGAACACCGGGGAGCTGTTTTTT. The chain carries TRBV19 and TRBJ2-2, with TRBD2 matching over 7 bases. V lost 3 bases, J lost 0 bases, and 4 bases stayed unmatched. The germline V gene encodes CDR1 LNHDA and CDR2 SQIVND (reference sequence). This CDR3 spans 16 amino acids.

A few counts support this clone. CDR3 sequence reads: CASSLALGREAFF. The CDR3 DNA is TGTGCCAGCAGCTTGGCCTTGGGCAGGGAAGCTTTCTTT. V gene TRBV5-4 combines with J gene TRBJ1-1; unclear D gene. Germline V CDR1 and CDR2: SGHNT, YYREEE (reference sequence). V was clipped by 0 bases and J by 8 bases, with 11 bases between them. CDR3 size: 13 residues.

This clone came up once. The chain carries TRBV3-1 (or the pseudogene TRBV3-2) and TRBJ2-3; 11 positions match TRBD2. V dropped 4 bases and J dropped 0; count of bases not matched to a gene: 0. Germline CDR1 reads LGHDT; CDR2 reads YNNKEL (reference sequence). The CDR3 sequence is 15 residues long. DNA of the CDR3: TGTGCCAGCAGCCGACTAGCGGGAAGCACAGATACGCAGTATTTT. Translating it yields CASSRLAGSTDTQYF.

The chain uses TRBV4-3 and TRBJ2-7; D remains ambiguous. CDR1 is LGHNA, CDR2 YSLEER, per germline. CDR3 length equals 15 residues. V lost 0 bases and J 4 bases, leaving 13 bases between the germline ends. The CDR3 region is CASSQDGSNGYEQYF. The CDR3, as DNA: TGCGCCAGCAGCCAAGACGGGTCAAACGGGTACGAGCAGTACTTC.

This chain links TRBV11-2 with TRBJ1-3; D might be TRBD1 (5 bases). The CDR3 covers 16 residues. CDR1 SGHAT and CDR2 FQNNGV come from the germline V gene. Trimming removed 0 bases from V and 3 bases from J, with 12 bases in between. The CDR3: CASSLESRVGGNTIYF. For the CDR3, the DNA is TGTGCCAGCAGCTTAGAATCCAGGGTGGGTGGAAACACCATATATTTT.

The chain carries TRBV10-1 and TRBJ1-1; 8 bases line up with TRBD1. CDR3 length equals 15 residues. CDR1 WNHNN and CDR2 SYGVQD come from the germline V gene (reference sequence). V gave up 3 bases and J gave up 3 bases; unmatched junction bases: 6. The CDR3 bases are TGCGCCAGCAGTGAAGTACGGGACAGGTACACTGAAGCTTTCTTT. This codes for CASSEVRDRYTEAFF.

The gene calls are TRBV29-1 and TRBJ2-3; D may be TRBD1 (8 bases). CDR3 length: 15 residues. Germline V gene data show CDR1 as SQVTM and CDR2 as ANQGSEA. The V gene lost 4 bases and the J gene lost 4 bases, with 18 bases spanning the gap. The CDR3: CSVGTGGGRADTQYF. The CDR3 DNA reads as TGCAGCGTTGGTACAGGGGGGGGTCGGGCAGATACGCAGTATTTT.